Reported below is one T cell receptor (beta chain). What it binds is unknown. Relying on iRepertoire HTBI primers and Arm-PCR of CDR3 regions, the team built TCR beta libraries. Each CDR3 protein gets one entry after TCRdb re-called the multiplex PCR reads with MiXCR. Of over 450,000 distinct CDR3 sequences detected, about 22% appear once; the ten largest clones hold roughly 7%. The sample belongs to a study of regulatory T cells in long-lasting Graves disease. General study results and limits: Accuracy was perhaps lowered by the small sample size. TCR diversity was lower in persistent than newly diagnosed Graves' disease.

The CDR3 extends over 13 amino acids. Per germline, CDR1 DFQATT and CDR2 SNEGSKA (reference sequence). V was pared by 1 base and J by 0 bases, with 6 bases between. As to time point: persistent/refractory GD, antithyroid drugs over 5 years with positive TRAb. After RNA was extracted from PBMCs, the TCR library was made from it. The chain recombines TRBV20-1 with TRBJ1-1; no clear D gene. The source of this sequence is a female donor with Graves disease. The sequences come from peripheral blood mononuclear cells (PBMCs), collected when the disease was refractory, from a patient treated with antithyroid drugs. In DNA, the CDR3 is TGCAGTGCTAGAGCACGGTTGAACACTGAAGCTTTCTTT. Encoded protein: CSARARLNTEAFF.